A single sample gave rise to the 20 T cell receptor beta chains below, sequenced in a study of identical twins. Using its own MiXCR run on the 5' RACE reads, TCRdb lists one record per CDR3 protein. The repertoire holds under 800,000 distinct CDR3 sequences, with approximately 22% as singletons. Another study also made use of these data, one on T cells expressing NK-cell markers.

Sequenced input: PBMCs. The origin of the receptors is a woman under 30 in good health.

This clonotype was observed a handful of times. V usage is TRBV7-6 and J usage is TRBJ1-1; 8 bases line up with TRBD1. V shed 1 base, J shed 3 bases, and the junction held 4 bases outside the gene matches. Germline V gene data show CDR1 as SGHVS and CDR2 as FNYEAQ. This CDR3 is built from 15 residues. DNA for the CDR3: TGTGCCAGCAGCTTAGAACAGGGGGTCGACACTGAAGCTTTCTTT. Translation gives CASSLEQGVDTEAFF. Drawing the rest from reference TRBV7-6 and TRBJ1-1, the complete variable domain is GAGVSQSPRYKVTKRGQDVALRCDPISGHVSLYWYRQALGQGPEFLTYFNYEAQQDKSGLPNDRFSAERPEGSISTLTIQRTEQRDSAMYRCASSLEQGVDTEAFFGQGTRLTVV.

Only a few counts were recorded for this clonotype. The V gene is TRBV12-3 or TRBV12-4, the J gene TRBJ2-7; either TRBD1 or TRBD2 may fit D (5 bases each). The V end lost 5 bases, the J end lost 5 bases, and 25 bases lay between the germline ends. The CDR3 consists of 17 residues. CDR3 bases: TGTGCCAGCAGTAAGCCGGGGTTTTTCCAGGGAAGCGACGAGCAGTACTTC. Translated: CASSKPGFFQGSDEQYF.

The chain has TRBV12-3 or TRBV12-4 and TRBJ2-3; possibly TRBD2 for D (6 bases). The CDR3 contains 15 residues. Trimming removed 3 bases at V and 3 bases at J, with 13 bases between. CDR3 amino acids: CASSLGRGATDTQYF. CDR3 coding DNA: TGTGCCAGCAGTTTGGGACGCGGGGCGACAGATACGCAGTATTTT.

The rearrangement links TRBV5-5 to TRBJ2-3; TRBD2 is a possible D gene (7 bases). CDR1 and CDR2 from the germline V gene are SGHKS and YYEKEE (reference sequence). This CDR3 is 15 amino acids long. Trimming removed 0 bases from V and 5 bases from J, with 13 bases in between. The CDR3, as DNA: TGTGCCAGCAGCTTGGCCGGGGGGCGGCAAGATACGCAGTATTTT. Translating it yields CASSLAGGRQDTQYF.

This clonotype was picked up a small number of times. One end of the junction fails to match germline, which may point to a read error. This chain joins TRBV20-1 and TRBJ2-2; either TRBD1 or TRBD2 may supply D (5 bases each). The CDR3 is 17 residues long. Germline-derived CDR1 and CDR2 are DFQATT and SNEGSKA (reference sequence). The DNA of the CDR3 is TGCAGTGCTAGCCATGCAGCAGCGCGACCGGCGACCGGGGACCTGTTTTTT. Protein: CSASHAAARPATGDLFF.

In this sample, this clonotype turned up a few times. The chain has TRBV6-1 and TRBJ1-6; a possible D gene is TRBD1 (5 bases). The V end lost 8 bases, the J end lost 14 bases, and 25 bases lay between the germline ends. The CDR3 contains 15 residues. Germline CDR1 and CDR2: MNHNS and SASEGT. CDR3 DNA: TGTGCCAGCTGTCTTAGATCTAGGGCGGGGGAGGCCCTCCACTTT. Translation: CASCLRSRAGEALHF.

This clonotype was detected only a few times. Written as DNA, the CDR3 is TGTGCCAGCAGTCCTGCGGGGGGTATAAGGGAGCAGTTCTTC. This encodes CASSPAGGIREQFF. V gene TRBV6-1 combines with J gene TRBJ2-1; 8 bases agree with TRBD2. The CDR3 contains 14 residues. CDR1 and CDR2 from the germline V gene are MNHNS and SASEGT. After removal of 5 bases from V and 10 bases from J, the junction contained 10 bases not matched to a gene.

This clonotype was picked up a small number of times. The chain links TRBV20-1 to TRBJ2-1, with 10 bases lining up with TRBD2. CDR1 DFQATT and CDR2 SNEGSKA come from the germline V gene (reference sequence). This CDR3 has 14 residues. With 0 bases clipped from V and 10 bases from J, the junction kept 6 bases outside the gene matches. CDR3 loop: CSAREASGSREQFF. The CDR3 region has the DNA TGCAGTGCTAGAGAGGCTAGCGGGAGTAGAGAGCAGTTCTTC.

The chain carries TRBV20-1 and TRBJ2-6; possibly TRBD1 for D (5 bases). Germline CDR1 is DFQATT and CDR2 is SNEGSKA (reference sequence). V dropped 6 bases and J dropped 0 bases, with 15 bases sitting between them. There are 16 residues in the CDR3. This CDR3 is CSARDNAVSGANVLTF. CDR3 DNA: TGCAGTGCCAGGGATAACGCTGTCTCTGGGGCCAACGTCCTGACTTTC.

V gene TRBV20-1 combines with J gene TRBJ1-2, with TRBD1 matching over 8 bases. CDR1 is DFQATT, CDR2 SNEGSKA, per germline (reference sequence). After removal of 1 base from V and 0 bases from J, the junction contained 7 bases not matched to a gene. The CDR3 sequence is 16 residues long. CDR3 sequence reads: CSARAAGGRSNYGYTF. CDR3 nucleotides: TGCAGTGCTAGAGCGGCAGGGGGCAGATCTAACTATGGCTACACCTTC.

This clonotype has more than one count but fewer than ten. The chain has TRBV20-1 and TRBJ2-7, with 12 bases fitting TRBD2. The CDR3 loop spans 14 amino acids. Germline V gene lookup returns CDR1 DFQATT and CDR2 SNEGSKA (reference sequence). Trimming removed 6 bases from V and 3 bases from J; junction bases left unmatched: 6. CDR3: CSALRLAGDYEQYF. The CDR3 DNA reads TGCAGTGCCCTCAGACTAGCGGGAGACTACGAGCAGTACTTC.

This clonotype occurred once. The chain couples TRBV21-1 to TRBJ2-2. TRBV21-1 is labeled a pseudogene. CDR3 length: 14 amino acids. The CDR3 bases are TGTGCCAGCAGCACAGGGCTTCCCACCGGGGAGCTGTTTTTT. Its translation is CASSTGLPTGELFF.

This clonotype came up a few times. V usage is TRBV15 and J usage is TRBJ2-1; D unresolved. The CDR3 consists of 14 residues. From germline, CDR1 is LNHNV and CDR2 YYDKDF (reference sequence). Trimming pared 7 bases from V and 2 bases from J, leaving 12 bases between. For the CDR3, the DNA is TGTGCCACCAAGGTGCACGGCCCCTACAATGAGCAGTTCTTC. Translating it yields CATKVHGPYNEQFF.

V is TRBV11-1 and J is TRBJ2-7, with a weak D call TRBD2 (5 bases). Trimming removed 4 bases at V and 4 bases at J, with 35 bases between. This CDR3 has 21 residues. Germline V gene data show CDR1 as SGHAT and CDR2 as FQDESV (reference sequence). In nucleotides, the CDR3 is TGTGCCAGCAGCTCCTACTCAAGCCTAGCCTCGTCAACTAGTGTTGGGTACGAGCAGTACTTC. It encodes CASSSYSSLASSTSVGYEQYF.

This clonotype was counted only a few times. The chain's CDR3 is CASSQDGGAYNEQFF. CDR3 bases: TGCGCCAGCAGCCAAGACGGGGGAGCTTACAATGAGCAGTTCTTC. This rearrangement joins TRBV4-3 to TRBJ2-1, with a tentative D call TRBD2 (6 bases). Trimming stripped 0 bases from V and 4 bases from J, with 10 bases between. CDR3 length: 15 amino acids. Germline CDR1 reads LGHNA; CDR2 reads YSLEER.

This clonotype was seen just once. The genes are TRBV5-6 and TRBJ2-2; no reliable D call. The CDR3 sequence is 13 residues long. With 4 bases removed from V and 4 bases from J, the gap between germline ends came to 8 bases. The germline gives CDR1 SGHDT, CDR2 YYEEEE. CDR3: CASSLMSTGELFF. CDR3 DNA sequence: TGTGCCAGCAGCCTTATGAGCACCGGGGAGCTGTTTTTT.

The J gene is TRBJ2-1, the V gene TRBV4-3; TRBD2 agrees at 9 bases. After removal of 1 base from V and 2 bases from J, the junction contained 15 bases not matched to a gene. The CDR3 is 20 amino acids. Germline assignment: CDR1 LGHNA and CDR2 YSLEER. The CDR3 protein is CASSQGWSQREVVAYNEQFF. Here the CDR3 DNA reads TGCGCCAGCAGCCAAGGCTGGTCTCAGCGGGAGGTGGTGGCCTACAATGAGCAGTTCTTC.

This chain joins TRBV4-3 and TRBJ2-1, with 8 bases fitting TRBD2. CDR3 length: 17 residues. The germline CDR1 and CDR2 sequences are LGHNA and YSLEER. The ends lost 1 base at V and 5 bases at J; junction bases unmatched: 10. CDR3 bases: TGCGCCAGCAGCCAAGGCCCGGGACTAGGGCCACACAATGAGCAGTTCTTC. Its protein is CASSQGPGLGPHNEQFF.

With respect to this clonotype: With a much larger clone just one base away, this may be a read error. This rearrangement joins TRBV29-1 to TRBJ2-2, with 9 bases matching TRBD2. Germline V lookup: CDR1 SQVTM, CDR2 ANQGSEA. V shed 4 bases and J 6 bases; nucleotides not matched to a gene: 6. The CDR3 totals 14 residues. The CDR3 nucleotides are TGCAGCGTTGGAGGGACTAGCCGTGCCGGGGAGCTGTTTTTT. Translated: CSVGGTSRAGELFF.

The genes are TRBV12-3 or TRBV12-4 and TRBJ2-2; the D gene is possibly TRBD2 (5 bases). The ends were cut back, 6 bases at V and 5 bases at J, with 13 bases in the middle. This CDR3 has 14 amino acids. The CDR3 DNA reads as TGTGCCAGCAGCTCTATGGAGCGGACCGGGGAGCTGTTTTTT. This sequence encodes CASSSMERTGELFF.